One sample yielded the 13 T cell receptor beta chains listed below, sequenced in a study of T cells after yellow fever vaccination. MiXCR, run by TCRdb on the 5' RACE reads, gives a single entry per CDR3 protein. This table holds hundreds of thousands of distinct CDR3 sequences, roughly 8.7% found once. Sequencing was performed on PBMCs, taken on the day of the first yellow fever vaccination. These receptors were collected from a man aged 18 to 30 who received the YFV17D yellow fever vaccine.

This clonotype was recorded a few times. The chain carries TRBV20-1 and TRBJ2-3; 7 bases are shared with TRBD2. The J segment lost 8 bases and the V segment lost 6 bases, leaving 11 bases of the junction unmatched. The length of the CDR3 is 13 residues. Germline V gives CDR1 DFQATT, CDR2 SNEGSKA (reference sequence). In DNA form, the CDR3 reads TGCAGTGCCCACGGACTAGGGGCGGGTACGCAGTATTTT. It codes for CSAHGLGAGTQYF.

This rearrangement joins TRBV20-1 to TRBJ1-2; a possible D gene is TRBD1 (5 bases). This CDR3 has 14 amino acids. From germline, CDR1 is DFQATT and CDR2 SNEGSKA (reference sequence). Trimming stripped 3 bases from V and 4 bases from J, with 15 bases between. CDR3 in amino acids: CSARVQGLAYGYTF. CDR3 nucleotides: TGCAGTGCTAGGGTCCAGGGTCTCGCCTATGGCTACACCTTC.

This clonotype was counted only a few times. The junction differs from germline at one of its ends, possibly a read error. The chain links TRBV7-7 to TRBJ1-4; 7 bases fit TRBD1. From germline, CDR1 is SSHAT and CDR2 FNYEAQ (reference sequence). This CDR3 region has 15 residues. CDR3 sequence reads: CASSQRQGTNEKLFF. CDR3 DNA: TGTGCTAGCAGCCAAAGACAGGGTACTAATGAAAAACTGTTTTTT.

The table lists this clonotype with many counts. This chain uses TRBV6-5 with TRBJ2-1; perhaps TRBD2 as D (6 bases). V dropped 2 bases and J dropped 6 bases, with 14 bases sitting between them. Germline CDR1 MNHEY, CDR2 SVGAGI. This CDR3 is 15 amino acids long. DNA of the CDR3: TGTGCCAGCAGTTACCGTACTAGGAGGGGCAATGAGCAGTTCTTC. Translation: CASSYRTRRGNEQFF.

This clonotype appeared a few times. The CDR3, as DNA: TGTGCCAGCAGCCTGGGGGGGATCAGAGGCTACACCTTC. It is translated as CASSLGGIRGYTF. The gene calls are TRBV12-3 or TRBV12-4 and TRBJ1-2, with D tentatively TRBD1 (5 bases). V lost 6 bases, J lost 8 bases, and 16 bases lay in between. The CDR3 runs 13 residues.

The rearrangement links TRBV25-1 to TRBJ1-1; D is undetermined. Trimming left V 6 bases short and J 3 bases short, with 8 bases between. This CDR3 region has 12 residues. The germline gives CDR1 MGHDK, CDR2 SYGVNS. The CDR3, as DNA: TGTGCCAGCAGGAGACTGGACACTGAAGCTTTCTTT. The encoded protein is CASRRLDTEAFF.

This clonotype was observed a handful of times. V usage is TRBV27 and J usage is TRBJ2-7; D uncertain. This CDR3 comprises 12 residues. The V end was cut by 6 bases, the J end by 2 bases, with 8 bases between. Germline CDR1 reads MNHEY; CDR2 reads SMNVEV (reference sequence). CDR3 sequence reads: CASRGSTYEQYV. In DNA form, the CDR3 reads TGTGCCAGCAGGGGGTCGACCTACGAGCAGTACGTC.

The rearrangement uses TRBV7-2 and TRBJ1-6, with 11 bases that match TRBD1. Trimming cost V 4 bases and J 3 bases; bases outside gene matches: 2. The CDR3 contains 16 residues. Per the germline V gene, CDR1 is SGHTA and CDR2 is FQGNSA. The chain's CDR3 is CASSWGTGGYNSPLHF. CDR3 bases: TGTGCCAGCAGCTGGGGGACAGGGGGCTATAATTCACCCCTCCACTTT. Variable domain in full (rest from reference TRBV7-2 and TRBJ1-6): GAGVSQSPSNKVTEKGKDVELRCDPISGHTALYWYRQSLGQGLEFLIYFQGNSAPDKSGLPSDRFSAERTGGSVSTLTIQRTQQEDSAVYLCASSWGTGGYNSPLHFGNGTRLTVT.

In this sample, this clonotype turned up many times. V gene TRBV10-1 combines with J gene TRBJ2-1; 12 nucleotides agree with TRBD2. The trim removed 2 bases at V and 4 bases at J, leaving 0 bases unmatched. Germline-derived CDR1 and CDR2 are WNHNN and SYGVQD (reference sequence). The CDR3 contains 15 residues. This chain's CDR3 is CASSEGTSGYNEQFF. The CDR3 nucleotides read TGCGCCAGCAGTGAGGGGACTAGCGGGTACAATGAGCAGTTCTTC.

In its sample, this clonotype was seen a few times. V is TRBV12-3 or TRBV12-4 and J is TRBJ2-5; D possibly corresponds to TRBD2 (5 bases). The CDR3 consists of 15 residues. V was shortened by 2 bases and J by 1 base, with 11 bases between the two germline ends. The CDR3 reads CASSLFLGSQETQYF. The CDR3 coding sequence is TGTGCCAGCAGTTTATTTTTGGGGAGCCAAGAGACCCAGTACTTC.

This clonotype has only one observation. The J gene is TRBJ1-5, the V gene TRBV30; a possible D gene is TRBD1 (5 bases). Germline V gives CDR1 GTSNPN, CDR2 SVGIG (reference sequence). The CDR3 spans 12 residues. V gave up 4 bases and J gave up 4 bases, with 8 bases separating them. CDR3 loop: CAWNDRNQPQHF. CDR3 in DNA: TGTGCCTGGAACGACAGAAATCAGCCCCAGCATTTT.

This clonotype came up a few times. This rearrangement joins TRBV6-2 or TRBV6-3 to TRBJ1-1; D is unresolved. V lost 5 bases and J lost 0, with 10 bases in between. The CDR3 spans 14 residues. Germline V lookup: CDR1 MNHEY, CDR2 SVGEGT. The CDR3 protein is CASSRPGLNTEAFF. CDR3 DNA: TGTGCCAGCAGTCGACCTGGACTGAACACTGAAGCTTTCTTT.

This clonotype was seen repeatedly, ten times or more. V usage is TRBV20-1 and J usage is TRBJ1-4, with D hard to call. Germline values: CDR1 DFQATT, CDR2 SNEGSKA (reference sequence). Trimming left V 5 bases short and J 7 bases short, with 14 bases between. The CDR3 loop spans 13 amino acids. The CDR3 region has the DNA TGCAGTGCTGGTGACAATGGTTCTGAAAAACTGTTTTTT. This translates into CSAGDNGSEKLFF.